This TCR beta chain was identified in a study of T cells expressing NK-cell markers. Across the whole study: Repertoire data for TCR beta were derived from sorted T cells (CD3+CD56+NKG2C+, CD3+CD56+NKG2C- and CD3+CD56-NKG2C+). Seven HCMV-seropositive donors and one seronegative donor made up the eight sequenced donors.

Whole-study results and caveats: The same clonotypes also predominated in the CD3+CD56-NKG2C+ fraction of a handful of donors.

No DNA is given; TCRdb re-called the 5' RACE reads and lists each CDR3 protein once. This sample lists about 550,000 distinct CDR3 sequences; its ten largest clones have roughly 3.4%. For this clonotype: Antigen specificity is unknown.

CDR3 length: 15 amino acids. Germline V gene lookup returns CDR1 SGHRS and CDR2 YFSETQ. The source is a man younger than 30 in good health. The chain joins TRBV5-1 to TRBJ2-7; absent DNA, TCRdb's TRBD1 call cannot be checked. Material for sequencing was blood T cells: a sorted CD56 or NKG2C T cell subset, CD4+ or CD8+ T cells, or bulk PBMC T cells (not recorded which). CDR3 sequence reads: CASTAGGQSSYEQYF. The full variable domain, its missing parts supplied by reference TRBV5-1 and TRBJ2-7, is KAGVTQTPRYLIKTRGQQVTLSCSPISGHRSVSWYQQTPGQGLQFLFEYFSETQRNKGNFPGRFSGRQFSNSRSEMNVSTLELGDSALYLCASTAGGQSSYEQYFGPGTRLTVT.